A single sample is the source of the 3 T cell receptor beta chains below, sequenced in a study of cytomegalovirus exposure and HLA in healthy donors. The data were produced by immunoSEQ multiplex PCR, yet TCRdb's version contains in-frame clones alone and is incomplete. This table has 200,000 to 300,000 clones, 90% appearing once. Sequencing was performed on PBMCs. All receptors come from a woman between 25 and 40 years old in good health and CMV-seronegative.

This chain connects TRBV14 to TRBJ2-7, with unresolved D. V was pared by 8 bases and J by 0 bases, with 5 bases between. Germline V gives CDR1 SGHDN, CDR2 FVKESK. The CDR3 covers 11 residues. The CDR3 bases are TGTGCCAGCGGCGCCTCCTACGAGCAGTACTTC. Translating gives CASGASYEQYF.

This sequence joins TRBV4-2 and TRBJ2-1; perhaps TRBD2 as D (5 bases). Germline lookup yields CDR1 LGHNA and CDR2 YNFKEQ. The CDR3 spans 17 residues. The germline V and J ends were trimmed by 0 bases and 3 bases, with 15 bases remaining between them. CDR3 nucleotide sequence: TGTGCCAGCAGCCAAGAGGGTCTTGGAGCGGTCTACAATGAGCAGTTCTTC. Protein sequence: CASSQEGLGAVYNEQFF.

The V and J genes are TRBV6-1 and TRBJ2-3, with 12 bases identical to TRBD2. The trim removed 9 bases at V and 4 bases at J, leaving 5 bases unmatched. CDR3 size: 14 residues. Germline values: CDR1 MNHNS, CDR2 SASEGT. Here the CDR3 DNA reads TGTGCCAGTGGACTAGCGGGATTCGCAGATACGCAGTATTTT. Its protein product is CASGLAGFADTQYF.